This entry features one T cell receptor beta chain sequence. The data originate from a study of monozygotic twins with inflammatory bowel disease. The CDR3 has 15 residues. It was from whole blood, with no T cell sorting, that total RNA was isolated. After re-calling the 5' RACE reads, TCRdb lists one entry per CDR3 protein, DNA absent. The sample totals about 300,000 distinct CDR3 sequences. The chain uses TRBV12-3 or TRBV12-4 and TRBJ2-7. Material: blood. This receptor was obtained from a human donor with ulcerative colitis or Crohn's disease, or a healthy co-twin of an affected twin (not recorded which). The CDR3 sequence is CASSLTDRISYEQYF.